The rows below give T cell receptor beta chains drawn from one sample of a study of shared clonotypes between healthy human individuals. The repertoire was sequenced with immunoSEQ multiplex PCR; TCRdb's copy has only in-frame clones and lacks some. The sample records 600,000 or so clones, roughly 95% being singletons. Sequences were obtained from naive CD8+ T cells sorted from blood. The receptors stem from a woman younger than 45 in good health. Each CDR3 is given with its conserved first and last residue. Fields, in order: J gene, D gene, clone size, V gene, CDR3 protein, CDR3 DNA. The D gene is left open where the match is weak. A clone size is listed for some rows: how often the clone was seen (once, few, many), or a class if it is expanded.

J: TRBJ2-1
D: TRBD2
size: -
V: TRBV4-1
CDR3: CASSQGARESRYNEQFF
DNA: TGCGCCAGCAGCCAAGGGGCGCGGGAGAGCCGATACAATGAGCAGTTCTTC

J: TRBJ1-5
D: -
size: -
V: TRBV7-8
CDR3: CASSLERGAQPQHF
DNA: TGTGCCAGCAGCTTAGAAAGGGGTGCTCAGCCCCAGCATTTT

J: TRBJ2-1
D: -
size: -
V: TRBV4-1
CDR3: CASSQDRGASGNEQFF
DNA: TGCGCCAGCAGCCAAGACCGGGGGGCGAGTGGCAATGAGCAGTTCTTC

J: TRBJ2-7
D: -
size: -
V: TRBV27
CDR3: CASSPIGGSYEQYF
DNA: TGTGCCAGCAGTCCCATAGGGGGCTCCTACGAGCAGTACTTC

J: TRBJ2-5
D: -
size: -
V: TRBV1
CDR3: CTSSQEPSGSLKTQYF
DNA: TGCACCAGCAGCCAAGAGCCTAGCGGGAGTTTGAAGACCCAGTACTTC

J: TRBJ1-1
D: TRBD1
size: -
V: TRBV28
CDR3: CASRPMEQGAKAFF
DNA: TGTGCCAGCAGACCCATGGAACAGGGGGCAAAGGCTTTCTTT

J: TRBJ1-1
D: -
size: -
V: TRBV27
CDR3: CASSLLTRNTEAFF
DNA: TGTGCCAGCAGTTTATTGACCCGAAACACTGAAGCTTTCTTT

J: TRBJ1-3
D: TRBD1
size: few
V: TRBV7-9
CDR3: CASSVTGVSGNTIYF
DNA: TGTGCCAGCAGCGTCACAGGGGTCTCTGGAAACACCATATATTTT

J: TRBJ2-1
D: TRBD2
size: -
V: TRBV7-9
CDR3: CASSSTGTSLNEQFF
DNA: TGTGCCAGCAGCTCAACCGGGACTAGTCTCAATGAGCAGTTCTTC

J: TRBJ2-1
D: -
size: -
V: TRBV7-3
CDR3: CASSSRTVDFGHEQFF
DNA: TGTGCCAGCAGCTCGAGGACAGTGGATTTTGGACATGAGCAGTTCTTC

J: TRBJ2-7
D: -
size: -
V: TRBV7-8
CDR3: CASSLELEGPYSYEQYF
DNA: TGTGCCAGCAGCTTAGAACTTGAAGGACCCTATTCCTACGAGCAGTACTTC

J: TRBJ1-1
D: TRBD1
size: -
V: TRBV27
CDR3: CASSALQGTGITEAFF
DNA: TGTGCCAGCAGTGCACTACAGGGGACAGGAATCACTGAAGCTTTCTTT

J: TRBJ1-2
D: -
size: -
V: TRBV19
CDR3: CASSIGGGYTF
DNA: TGTGCCAGTAGTATCGGGGGCGGCTACACCTTC

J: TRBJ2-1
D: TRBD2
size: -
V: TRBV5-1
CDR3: CASSLASGLVGNEQFF
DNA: TGCGCCAGCAGCTTGGCCTCAGGACTAGTGGGTAATGAGCAGTTCTTC

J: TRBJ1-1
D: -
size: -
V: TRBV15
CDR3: CATSRDQNTEAFF
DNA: TGTGCCACCAGCAGGGATCAGAACACTGAAGCTTTCTTT

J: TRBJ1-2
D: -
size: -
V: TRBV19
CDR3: CASKFGANGYTF
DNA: TGTGCCAGTAAGTTTGGAGCCAATGGCTACACCTTC

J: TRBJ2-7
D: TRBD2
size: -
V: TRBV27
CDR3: CASGPSGIYEQYF
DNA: TGTGCCAGCGGTCCTAGCGGGATCTACGAGCAGTACTTC

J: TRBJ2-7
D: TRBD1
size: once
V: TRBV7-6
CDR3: CASSLASGQIYEQYF
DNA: TGTGCCAGCAGCTTAGCGTCGGGACAGATATACGAGCAGTACTTC

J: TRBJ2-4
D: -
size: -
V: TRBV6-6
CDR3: CASSHFGKGDIQYF
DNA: -

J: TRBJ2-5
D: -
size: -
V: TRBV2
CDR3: CASSAPLLSDEETQYF
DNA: TGTGCCAGCAGTGCGCCACTCCTCTCGGACGAAGAGACCCAGTACTTC

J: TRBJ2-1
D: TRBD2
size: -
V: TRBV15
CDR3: CAAGTSGRGTYNEQFF
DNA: TGTGCCGCCGGGACTAGCGGGAGAGGAACCTACAATGAGCAGTTCTTC

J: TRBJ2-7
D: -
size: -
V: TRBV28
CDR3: CASRVTQGRVYEQYF
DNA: TGTGCCAGCAGGGTAACACAGGGGAGGGTCTACGAGCAGTACTTC

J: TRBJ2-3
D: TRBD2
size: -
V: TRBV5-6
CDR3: CASSLGLAVTDTQYF
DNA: TGTGCCAGCAGCTTGGGACTAGCGGTCACAGATACGCAGTATTTT

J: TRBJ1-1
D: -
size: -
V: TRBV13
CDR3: CASSSARGVAEAFF
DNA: TGTGCCAGCAGCTCCGCCCGCGGGGTCGCTGAAGCTTTCTTT

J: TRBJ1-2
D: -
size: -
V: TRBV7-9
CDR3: CASSNTLRGFGYGYTF
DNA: TGTGCCAGCAGCAACACTCTCCGGGGATTTGGCTATGGCTACACCTTC

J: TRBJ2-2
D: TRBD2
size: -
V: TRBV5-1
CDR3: CASSVQRERAGELFF
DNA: TGCGCCAGCAGCGTCCAGCGGGAGCGGGCCGGGGAGCTGTTTTTT

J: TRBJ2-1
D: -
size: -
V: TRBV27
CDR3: CASSSGQIPEFF
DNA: TGTGCCAGCAGTAGCGGACAGATTCCCGAGTTCTTC

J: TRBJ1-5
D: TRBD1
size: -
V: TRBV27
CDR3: CASSLTAGGGQPQHF
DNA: TGTGCCAGCAGTTTAACGGCAGGGGGCGGTCAGCCCCAGCATTTT

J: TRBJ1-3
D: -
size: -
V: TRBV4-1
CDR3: CASSQDLGGPGNTIYF
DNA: TGCGCCAGCAGCCAAGATCTGGGGGGCCCTGGAAACACCATATATTTT

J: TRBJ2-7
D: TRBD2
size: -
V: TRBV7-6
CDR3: CASSLGLAGAGEQYF
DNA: TGTGCCAGCAGCTTAGGGCTAGCGGGAGCTGGCGAGCAGTACTTC

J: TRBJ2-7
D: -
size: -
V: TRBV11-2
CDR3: CASSLKQGYEQYF
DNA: TGTGCCAGCAGCTTAAAACAGGGCTACGAGCAGTACTTC

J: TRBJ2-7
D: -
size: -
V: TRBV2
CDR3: CASSERVRGYEQYF
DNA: TGTGCCAGCAGTGAAAGGGTCAGGGGTTACGAGCAGTACTTC

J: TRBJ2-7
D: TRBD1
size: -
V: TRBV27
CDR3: CASSLSPGTGKDEQYF
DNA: TGTGCCAGCAGTTTAAGTCCCGGGACAGGGAAAGACGAGCAGTACTTC

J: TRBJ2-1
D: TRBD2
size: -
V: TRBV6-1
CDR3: CASQSRLSGINEQFF
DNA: TGTGCCAGCCAGTCCCGACTTAGCGGGATCAATGAGCAGTTCTTC

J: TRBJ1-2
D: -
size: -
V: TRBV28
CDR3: CASSFSLGSGSYTF
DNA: TGTGCCAGCAGTTTTTCCCTGGGGTCAGGGAGCTACACCTTC

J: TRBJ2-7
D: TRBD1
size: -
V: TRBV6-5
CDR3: CASSHGQAEQYF
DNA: TGTGCCAGCAGCCACGGACAGGCCGAGCAGTACTTC

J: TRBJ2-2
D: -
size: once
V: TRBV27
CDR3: CASSLGGWNTGELFF
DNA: TGTGCCAGCAGTTTAGGTGGCTGGAACACCGGGGAGCTGTTTTTT

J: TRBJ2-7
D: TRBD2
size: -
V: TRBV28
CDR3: CASSSGRASEQYF
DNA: TGTGCCAGTTCTAGCGGGAGGGCCTCCGAGCAGTACTTC

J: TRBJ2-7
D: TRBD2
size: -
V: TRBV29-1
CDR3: CSVEGGLAGDREQYF
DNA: TGCAGCGTTGAAGGGGGACTAGCGGGAGACCGCGAGCAGTACTTC

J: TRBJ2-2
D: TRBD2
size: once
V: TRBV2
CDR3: CASSDPGLAGVPGTGELFF
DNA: TGTGCCAGCAGTGATCCGGGACTAGCGGGAGTCCCGGGGACCGGGGAGCTGTTTTTT

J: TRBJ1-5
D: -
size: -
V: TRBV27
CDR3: CASSLDIYQPQHF
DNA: TGTGCCAGCAGTTTAGACATTTATCAGCCCCAGCATTTT

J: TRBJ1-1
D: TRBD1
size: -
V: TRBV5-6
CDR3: CASSDQLTGENTEAFF
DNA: TGTGCCAGCAGCGACCAATTGACAGGGGAGAACACTGAAGCTTTCTTT

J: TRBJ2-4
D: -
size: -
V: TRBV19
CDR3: CASSIDSTEDIQYF
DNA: TGTGCCAGTAGTATAGACAGCACCGAGGACATTCAGTACTTC

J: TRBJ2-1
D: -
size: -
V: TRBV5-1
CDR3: CASSLVEASKVDEQFF
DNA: TGCGCCAGCAGCTTGGTAGAGGCTAGCAAGGTTGATGAGCAGTTCTTC

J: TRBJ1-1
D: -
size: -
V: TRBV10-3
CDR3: CAISEVGGGEAFF
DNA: TGTGCCATCAGTGAGGTCGGGGGCGGAGAAGCTTTCTTT

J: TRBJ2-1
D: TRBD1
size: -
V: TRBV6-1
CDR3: CASTWTGSLYNEQFF
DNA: TGTGCCAGCACCTGGACAGGGTCCCTCTACAATGAGCAGTTCTTC

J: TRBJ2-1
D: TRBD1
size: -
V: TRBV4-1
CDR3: CASSQALGQGLMDEQFF
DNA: TGCGCCAGCAGCCAAGCCCTGGGACAGGGGTTGATGGATGAGCAGTTCTTC